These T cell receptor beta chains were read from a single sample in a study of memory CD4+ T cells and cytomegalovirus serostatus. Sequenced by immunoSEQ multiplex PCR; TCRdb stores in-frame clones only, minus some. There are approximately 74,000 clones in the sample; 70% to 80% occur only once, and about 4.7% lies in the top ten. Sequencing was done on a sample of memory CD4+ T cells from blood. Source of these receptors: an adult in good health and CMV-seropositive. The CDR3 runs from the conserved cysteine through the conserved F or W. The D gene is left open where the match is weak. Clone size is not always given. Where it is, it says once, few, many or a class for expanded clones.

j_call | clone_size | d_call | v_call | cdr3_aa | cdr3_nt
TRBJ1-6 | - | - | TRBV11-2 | CASRRAGDRIKSPLHF | TGTGCCAGCAGACGAGCAGGGGATCGTATTAAGTCACCCCTCCACTTT
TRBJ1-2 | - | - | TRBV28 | CASSTGLMGGYTF | TGTGCCAGCAGTACGGGGCTAATGGGGGGCTACACCTTC
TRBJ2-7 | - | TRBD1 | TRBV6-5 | CASSSDRGMSYEQYF | TGTGCCAGCAGCTCGGACAGGGGGATGTCCTACGAGCAGTACTTC
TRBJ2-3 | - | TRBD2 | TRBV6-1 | CASIPRLAVTDTQYF | TGTGCCAGCATTCCCCGGCTAGCGGTCACAGATACGCAGTATTTT
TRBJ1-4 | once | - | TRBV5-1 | CASNMGGADEKLFF | TGCGCCAGCAATATGGGGGGCGCGGATGAAAAACTGTTTTTT
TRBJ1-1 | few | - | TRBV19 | CASISPGHLNTEAFF | TGTGCCAGTATTTCACCGGGACATCTGAACACTGAAGCTTTCTTT
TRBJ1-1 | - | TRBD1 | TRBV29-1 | CSVWRGRNTEAFF | TGCAGCGTCTGGAGGGGGCGGAACACTGAAGCTTTCTTT
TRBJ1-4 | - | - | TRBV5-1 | CASSREGTNEKLFF | TGCGCCAGCAGCAGGGAGGGAACTAATGAAAAACTGTTTTTT
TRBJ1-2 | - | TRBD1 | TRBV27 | CASSPAGGGYTF | TGTGCCAGCAGCCCCGCAGGGGGTGGCTACACCTTC
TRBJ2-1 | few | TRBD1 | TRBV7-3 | CASSPPGQGYNEQFF | TGTGCCAGCAGCCCGCCGGGACAGGGTTACAATGAGCAGTTCTTC
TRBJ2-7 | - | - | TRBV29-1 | CSVGTDEQYF | TGCAGCGTCGGGACGGACGAGCAGTACTTC
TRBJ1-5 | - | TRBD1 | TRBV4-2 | CASSQEFGQVLNQPQHF | TGTGCCAGCAGCCAAGAGTTCGGACAGGTCCTCAATCAGCCCCAGCATTTT
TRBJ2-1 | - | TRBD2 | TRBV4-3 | CASSQEYSGELYNEQFF | TGCGCCAGCAGCCAAGAATATAGCGGGGAGCTCTACAATGAGCAGTTCTTC
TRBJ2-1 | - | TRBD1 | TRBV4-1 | CASSQIWDRGRWAGNEQFF | TGCGCCAGCAGCCAAATCTGGGACAGGGGGCGTTGGGCCGGCAATGAGCAGTTCTTC
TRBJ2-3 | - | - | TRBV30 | CAWSVGLASADTQYF | TGTGCCTGGAGTGTAGGTCTAGCTTCCGCAGATACGCAGTATTTT
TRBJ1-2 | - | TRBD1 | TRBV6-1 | CATATGAGGYTF | TGTGCCACCGCAACAGGGGCTGGCGGCTACACCTTC
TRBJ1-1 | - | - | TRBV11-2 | CASSSPPLNTEAFF | TGTGCCAGCAGCTCCCCGCCCTTAAACACTGAAGCTTTCTTT
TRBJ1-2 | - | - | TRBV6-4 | CASRGVRAYYGYTF | TGTGCCAGCAGGGGGGTCAGGGCGTACTATGGCTACACCTTC
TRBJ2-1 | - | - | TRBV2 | CASASTAYNEQFF | TGTGCCAGCGCGAGTACTGCCTACAATGAGCAGTTCTTC
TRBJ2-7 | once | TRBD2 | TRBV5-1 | CASSLGAGGLYEQYF | TGCGCCAGCAGCTTGGGAGCGGGAGGGCTGTACGAGCAGTACTTC
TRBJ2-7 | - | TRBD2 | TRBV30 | CAWSVQSLAAILQYF | TGTGCCTGGAGTGTACAATCCCTAGCGGCCATCCTCCAGTACTTC
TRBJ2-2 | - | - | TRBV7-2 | CASSLSSGTTGELFF | TGTGCCAGCAGCTTGTCGAGCGGAACCACCGGGGAGCTGTTTTTT
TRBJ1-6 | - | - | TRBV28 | CASSWGGEGNSPLHF | TGTGCCAGCAGTTGGGGGGGGGAGGGTAATTCACCCCTCCACTTT
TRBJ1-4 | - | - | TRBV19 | CASSIATRREKLFF | TGTGCCAGTAGTATAGCGACTCGGAGGGAAAAACTGTTTTTT
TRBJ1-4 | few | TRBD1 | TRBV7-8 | CASSLARRGTNEKLFF | TGTGCCAGCAGCTTAGCTCGCAGGGGGACTAATGAAAAACTGTTTTTT
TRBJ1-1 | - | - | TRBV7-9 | CASSKGYNTEAFF | TGTGCCAGCTCGAAAGGGTATAACACTGAAGCTTTCTTT
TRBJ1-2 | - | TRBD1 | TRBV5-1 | CASSDRDGYTF | TGCGCCAGCAGCGACAGGGATGGCTACACCTTC
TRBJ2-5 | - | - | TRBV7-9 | CASSLRPTTQETQYF | TGTGCCAGCAGCTTAAGACCGACTACCCAAGAGACCCAGTACTTC
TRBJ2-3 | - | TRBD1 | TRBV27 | CASRMGDRGNTDTQYF | TGTGCCAGCAGGATGGGGGACAGGGGAAACACAGATACGCAGTATTTT
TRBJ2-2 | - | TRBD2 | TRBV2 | CASRSSGGASGGELFF | TGTGCCAGCAGATCTAGCGGGGGGGCCTCGGGCGGGGAGCTGTTTTTT